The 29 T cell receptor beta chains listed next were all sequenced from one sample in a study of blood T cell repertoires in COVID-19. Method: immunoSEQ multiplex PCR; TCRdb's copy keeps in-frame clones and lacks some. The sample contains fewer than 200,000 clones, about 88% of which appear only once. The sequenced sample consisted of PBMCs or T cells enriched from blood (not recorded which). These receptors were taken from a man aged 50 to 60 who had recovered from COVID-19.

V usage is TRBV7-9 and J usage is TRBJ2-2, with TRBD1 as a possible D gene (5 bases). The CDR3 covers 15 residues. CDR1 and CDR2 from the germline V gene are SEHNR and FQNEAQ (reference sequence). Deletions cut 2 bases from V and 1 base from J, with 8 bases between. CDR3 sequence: CASSLPDRNTGELFF. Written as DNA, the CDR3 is TGTGCCAGCAGCTTACCTGACAGGAACACCGGGGAGCTGTTTTTT. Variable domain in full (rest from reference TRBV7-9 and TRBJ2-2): DTGVSQNPRHKITKRGQNVTFRCDPISEHNRLYWYRQTLGQGPEFLTYFQNEAQLEKSRLLSDRFSAERPKGSFSTLEIQRTEQGDSAMYLCASSLPDRNTGELFFGEGSRLTVL.

The CDR3, as DNA: TGTGCCAGCAGTTGGTCCGGGTCGGGGACTGAAGCTTTCTTT. Amino acid sequence: CASSWSGSGTEAFF. The gene calls are TRBV27 and TRBJ1-1; D gene unclear. The germline V and J ends were trimmed by 4 bases and 5 bases, with 14 bases remaining between them. The CDR3 loop spans 14 amino acids. Per germline, CDR1 MNHEY and CDR2 SMNVEV (reference sequence).

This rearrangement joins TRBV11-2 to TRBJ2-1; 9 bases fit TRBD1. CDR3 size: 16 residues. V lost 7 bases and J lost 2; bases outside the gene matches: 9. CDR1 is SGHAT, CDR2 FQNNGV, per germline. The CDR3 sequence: CASTSWTGDAYNEQFF. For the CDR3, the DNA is TGTGCCAGCACCTCCTGGACAGGGGACGCCTACAATGAGCAGTTCTTC.

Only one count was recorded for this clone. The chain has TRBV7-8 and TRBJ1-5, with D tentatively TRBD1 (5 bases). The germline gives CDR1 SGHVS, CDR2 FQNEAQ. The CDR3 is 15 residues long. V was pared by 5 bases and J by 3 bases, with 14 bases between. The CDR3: CASSRGAGNNQPQHF. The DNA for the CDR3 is TGTGCCAGCAGCCGAGGGGCAGGGAACAATCAGCCCCAGCATTTT.

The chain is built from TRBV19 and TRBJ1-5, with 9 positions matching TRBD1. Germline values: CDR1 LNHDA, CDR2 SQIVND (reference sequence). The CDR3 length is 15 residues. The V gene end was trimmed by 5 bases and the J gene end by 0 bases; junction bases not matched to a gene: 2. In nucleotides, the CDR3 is TGTGCCAGTAGTGGACAGGGGTTTAGCAATCAGCCCCAGCATTTT. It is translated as CASSGQGFSNQPQHF.

The CDR3, as DNA: TGTGCCAGCAGTCCCCCCACCGGGGGCTACACCTTC. Translation: CASSPPTGGYTF. The V call is TRBV6-5, the J call TRBJ1-2; unclear D gene. The CDR3 contains 12 residues. Trimming removed 5 bases at V and 8 bases at J, with 12 bases between. From germline, CDR1 is MNHEY and CDR2 SVGAGI.

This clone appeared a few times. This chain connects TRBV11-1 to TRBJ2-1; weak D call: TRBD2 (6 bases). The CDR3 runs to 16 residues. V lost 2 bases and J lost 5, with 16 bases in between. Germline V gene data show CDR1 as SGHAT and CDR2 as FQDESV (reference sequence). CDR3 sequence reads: CASSLSGTAYDNEQFF. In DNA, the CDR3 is TGTGCCAGCAGCTTATCTGGGACTGCCTACGACAATGAGCAGTTCTTC.

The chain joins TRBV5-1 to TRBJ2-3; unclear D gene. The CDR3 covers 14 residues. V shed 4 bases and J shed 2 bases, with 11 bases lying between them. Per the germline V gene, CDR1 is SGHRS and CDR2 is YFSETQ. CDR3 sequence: CASSRDSNTDTQYF. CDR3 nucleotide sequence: TGCGCCAGCAGCCGAGATAGCAACACAGATACGCAGTATTTT.

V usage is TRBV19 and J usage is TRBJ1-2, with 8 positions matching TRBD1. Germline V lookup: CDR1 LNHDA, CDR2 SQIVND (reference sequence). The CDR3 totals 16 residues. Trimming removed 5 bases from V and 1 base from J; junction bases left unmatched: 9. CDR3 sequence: CASSASGGPYNYGYTF. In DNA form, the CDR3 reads TGTGCCAGTAGTGCTTCAGGGGGCCCCTATAACTATGGCTACACCTTC.

The CDR3 DNA reads TGTGCCAGCAGCTTCGACCGGGACAGCTCCTACAATGAGCAGTTCTTC. It codes for CASSFDRDSSYNEQFF. This chain uses TRBV7-3 with TRBJ2-1, with 7 bases matching TRBD1. The CDR3 runs to 16 residues. Germline assignment: CDR1 SGHTA and CDR2 FQGTGA. V shed 3 bases, J shed 0 bases, and the junction held 5 bases outside the gene matches.

The CDR3 DNA reads TGTGCCAGCAGTCGCGAGCGGGGTTCCTACGAGCAGTACTTC. This gives the protein CASSRERGSYEQYF. This chain connects TRBV11-2 to TRBJ2-7; TRBD2 agrees at 7 bases. The CDR3 totals 14 residues. V was clipped by 6 bases and J by 1 base; unmatched bases: 6. From germline, CDR1 is SGHAT and CDR2 FQNNGV.

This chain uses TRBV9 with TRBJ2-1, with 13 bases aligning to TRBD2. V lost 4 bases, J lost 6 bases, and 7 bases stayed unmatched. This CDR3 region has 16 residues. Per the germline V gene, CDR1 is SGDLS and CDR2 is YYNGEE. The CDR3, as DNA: TGTGCCAGCAGCAAGCGGACTAGCGGGGGCCGCAATGAGCAGTTCTTC. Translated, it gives CASSKRTSGGRNEQFF.

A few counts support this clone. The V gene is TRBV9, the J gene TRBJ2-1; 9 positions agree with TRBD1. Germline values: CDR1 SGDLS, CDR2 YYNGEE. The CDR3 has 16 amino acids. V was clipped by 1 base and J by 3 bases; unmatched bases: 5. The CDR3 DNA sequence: TGTGCCAGCAGCGTACAGGGGACAGGGATCTACAATGAGCAGTTCTTC. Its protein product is CASSVQGTGIYNEQFF. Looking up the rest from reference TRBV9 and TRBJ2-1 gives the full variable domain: DSGVTQTPKHLITATGQRVTLRCSPRSGDLSVYWYQQSLDQGLQFLIQYYNGEERAKGNILERFSAQQFPDLHSELNLSSLELGDSALYFCASSVQGTGIYNEQFFGPGTRLTVL.

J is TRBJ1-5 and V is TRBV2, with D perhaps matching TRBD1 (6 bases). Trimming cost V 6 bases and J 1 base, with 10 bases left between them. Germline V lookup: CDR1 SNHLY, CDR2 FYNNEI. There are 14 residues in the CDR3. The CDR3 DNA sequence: TGTGCCAGCAGACAGGGTCACAGCAATCAGCCCCAGCATTTT. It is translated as CASRQGHSNQPQHF.

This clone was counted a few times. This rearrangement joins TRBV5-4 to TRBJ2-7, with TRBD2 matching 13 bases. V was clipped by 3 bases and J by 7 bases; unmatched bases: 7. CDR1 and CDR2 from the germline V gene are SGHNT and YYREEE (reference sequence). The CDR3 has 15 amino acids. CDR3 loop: CASSSRLAGGKEQYF. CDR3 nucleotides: TGTGCCAGCAGCTCCCGACTAGCGGGGGGAAAGGAGCAGTACTTC.

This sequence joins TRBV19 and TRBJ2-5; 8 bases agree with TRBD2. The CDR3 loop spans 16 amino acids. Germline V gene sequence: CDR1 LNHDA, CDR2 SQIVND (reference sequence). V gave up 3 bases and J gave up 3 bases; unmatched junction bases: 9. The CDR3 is CASSMVGGAPKETQYF. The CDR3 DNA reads TGTGCCAGTAGTATGGTCGGGGGGGCGCCGAAAGAGACCCAGTACTTC.

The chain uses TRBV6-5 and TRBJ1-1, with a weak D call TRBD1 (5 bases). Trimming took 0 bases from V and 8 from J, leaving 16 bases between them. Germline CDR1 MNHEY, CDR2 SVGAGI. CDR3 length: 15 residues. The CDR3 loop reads CASSYSTRAGREAFF. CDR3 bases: TGTGCCAGCAGTTACTCGACGCGGGCAGGGAGGGAAGCTTTCTTT.

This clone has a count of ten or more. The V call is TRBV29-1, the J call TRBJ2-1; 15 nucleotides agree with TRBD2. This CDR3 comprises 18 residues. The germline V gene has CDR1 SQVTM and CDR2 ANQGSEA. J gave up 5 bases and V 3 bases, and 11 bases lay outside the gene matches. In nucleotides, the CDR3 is TGCAGCGTTGATGGACTAGCGGGGGGGCTCCTACCGAACAATGAGCAGTTCTTC. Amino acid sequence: CSVDGLAGGLLPNNEQFF.

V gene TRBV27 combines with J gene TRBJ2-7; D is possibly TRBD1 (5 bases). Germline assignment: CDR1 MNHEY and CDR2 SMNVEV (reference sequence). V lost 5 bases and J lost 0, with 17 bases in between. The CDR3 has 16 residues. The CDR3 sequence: CASSAKPGQSSYEQYF. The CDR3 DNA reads TGTGCCAGCAGTGCAAAACCAGGACAAAGCTCCTACGAGCAGTACTTC.

CDR3 amino acids: CASSGDSPTGELFF. As DNA, the CDR3 is TGCGCCAGCAGCGGGGACAGTCCCACCGGGGAGCTGTTTTTT. V usage is TRBV5-1 and J usage is TRBJ2-2; 7 bases are shared with TRBD1. CDR1 and CDR2 (germline): SGHRS, YFSETQ. J gave up 4 bases and V 4 bases, and 4 bases lay outside the gene matches. The CDR3 consists of 14 residues.

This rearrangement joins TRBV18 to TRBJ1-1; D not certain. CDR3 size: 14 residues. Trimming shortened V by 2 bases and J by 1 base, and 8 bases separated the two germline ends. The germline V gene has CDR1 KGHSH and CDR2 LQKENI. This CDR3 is CASSPINGNTEAFF. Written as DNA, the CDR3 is TGTGCCAGCTCACCAATTAACGGGAACACTGAAGCTTTCTTT.

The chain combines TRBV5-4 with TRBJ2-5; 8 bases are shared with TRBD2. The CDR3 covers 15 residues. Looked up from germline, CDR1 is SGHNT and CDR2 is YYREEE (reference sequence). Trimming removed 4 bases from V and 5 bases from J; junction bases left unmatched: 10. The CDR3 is CASSVAGTRWETQYF. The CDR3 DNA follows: TGTGCCAGCAGCGTCGCCGGGACTAGATGGGAGACCCAGTACTTC.

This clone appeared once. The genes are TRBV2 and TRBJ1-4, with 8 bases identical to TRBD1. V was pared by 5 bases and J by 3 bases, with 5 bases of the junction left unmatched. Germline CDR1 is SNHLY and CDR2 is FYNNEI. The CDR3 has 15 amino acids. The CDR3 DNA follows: TGTGCCAGCAGTACCGAGACAGGGGCTAATGAAAAACTGTTTTTT. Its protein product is CASSTETGANEKLFF.

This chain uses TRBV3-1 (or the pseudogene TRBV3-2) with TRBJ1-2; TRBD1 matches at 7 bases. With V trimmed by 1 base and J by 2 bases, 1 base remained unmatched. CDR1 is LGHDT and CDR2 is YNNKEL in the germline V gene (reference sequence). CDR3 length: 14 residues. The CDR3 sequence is CASSQGQGNYGYTF. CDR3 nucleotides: TGTGCCAGCAGCCAAGGACAGGGAAACTATGGCTACACCTTC.

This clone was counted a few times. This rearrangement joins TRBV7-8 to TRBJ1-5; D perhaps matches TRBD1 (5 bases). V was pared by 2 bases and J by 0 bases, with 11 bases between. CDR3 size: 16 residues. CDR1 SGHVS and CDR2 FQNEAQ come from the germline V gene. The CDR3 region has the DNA TGTGCCAGCAGCTTAACACGGACACATAGCAATCAGCCCCAGCATTTT. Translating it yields CASSLTRTHSNQPQHF. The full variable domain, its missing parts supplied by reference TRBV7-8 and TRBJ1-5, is GAGVSQSPRYKVAKRGQDVALRCDPISGHVSLFWYQQALGQGPEFLTYFQNEAQLDKSGLPSDRFFAERPEGSVSTLKIQRTQQEDSAVYLCASSLTRTHSNQPQHFGDGTRLSIL.

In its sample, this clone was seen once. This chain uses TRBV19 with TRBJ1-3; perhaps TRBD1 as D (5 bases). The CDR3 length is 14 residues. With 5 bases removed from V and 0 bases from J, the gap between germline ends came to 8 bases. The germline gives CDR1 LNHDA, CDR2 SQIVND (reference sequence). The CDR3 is CASSPGNSGNTIYF. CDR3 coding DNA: TGTGCCAGTAGTCCAGGGAACTCTGGAAACACCATATATTTT.

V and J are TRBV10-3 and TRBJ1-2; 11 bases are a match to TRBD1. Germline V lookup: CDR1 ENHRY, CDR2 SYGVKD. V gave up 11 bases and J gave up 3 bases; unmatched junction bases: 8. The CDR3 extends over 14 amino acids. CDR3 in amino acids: CASGQGAGYYGYTF. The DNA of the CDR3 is TGTGCCTCAGGACAGGGGGCGGGTTACTATGGCTACACCTTC.

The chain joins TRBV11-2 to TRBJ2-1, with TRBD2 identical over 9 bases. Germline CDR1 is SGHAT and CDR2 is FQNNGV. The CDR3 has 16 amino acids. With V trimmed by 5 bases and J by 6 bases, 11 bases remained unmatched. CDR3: CASSPPGLARSNEQFF. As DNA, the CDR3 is TGTGCCAGCAGCCCCCCGGGACTAGCTAGATCCAATGAGCAGTTCTTC.

The CDR3 DNA reads as TGTGCCAGCAGCAGGCGGGGGGCCTACGAGCAGTACTTC. Its translation is CASSRRGAYEQYF. The chain links TRBV7-2 to TRBJ2-7, with 8 bases that match TRBD2. This CDR3 is built from 13 residues. The trim removed 5 bases at V and 2 bases at J, leaving 2 bases unmatched. Per the germline V gene, CDR1 is SGHTA and CDR2 is FQGNSA.